One sample yielded the 30 T cell receptor beta chains listed below, sequenced in a study of T-cell reconstitution after alpha-beta-depleted transplantation in children. Unique molecular identifiers were incorporated into the prepared TCRbeta library. From the PCR reads, TCRdb called clonotypes with MiXCR, one entry per CDR3 protein. The sample records around 580,000 distinct CDR3 sequences, over 20% being singletons. Sequences were derived from PBMCs, sampled before TCRalphabeta/CD19-depleted stem cell transplant. These receptors all come from a boy less than two years old with Wiskott-Aldrich syndrome, due to receive a stem cell transplant.

The chain combines TRBV18 with TRBJ2-5; tentative D call: TRBD2 (6 bases). V lost 6 bases and J 10 bases, leaving 15 bases between the germline ends. The CDR3 has 12 residues. CDR1 is KGHSH and CDR2 is LQKENI in the germline V gene. CDR3 DNA sequence: TGTGCCAGCTCCACCCTAGGGGAGGTCCAGTACTTC. Residues: CASSTLGEVQYF. The full variable domain, rest sourced from reference TRBV18 and TRBJ2-5, is NAGVMQNPRHLVRRRGQEARLRCSPMKGHSHVYWYRQLPEEGLKFMVYLQKENIIDESGMPKERFSAEFPKEGPSILRIQQVVRGDSAAYFCASSTLGEVQYFGPGTRLLVL.

This clonotype was seen a handful of times. This chain links TRBV5-5 with TRBJ1-1, with D unresolved. The length of the CDR3 is 14 residues. V shed 2 bases and J shed 1 base, with 9 bases lying between them. Germline V lookup: CDR1 SGHKS, CDR2 YYEKEE (reference sequence). For the CDR3, the DNA is TGTGCCAGCAGCTTAACCGTGGGGAACACTGAAGCTTTCTTT. This sequence encodes CASSLTVGNTEAFF.

The table lists this clonotype with a count of one. The chain uses TRBV20-1 and TRBJ2-3; perhaps D is TRBD1 or TRBD2 (6 bases each). Germline V CDR1 and CDR2: DFQATT, SNEGSKA (reference sequence). CDR3 length: 13 residues. The V gene lost 0 bases and the J gene lost 11 bases, with 15 bases spanning the gap. DNA for the CDR3: TGCAGTGCTAGAGATTTTGGGGGCGGGATGCAGTATTTT. Its protein is CSARDFGGGMQYF.

This chain links TRBV21-1 with TRBJ1-5; TRBD1 reflects the table's D call only, with no check against the DNA. TRBV21-1 is noted as a pseudogene. This CDR3 contains 14 residues. As DNA, the CDR3 is TGTGCCAGCAGCAAAGTCCAGGGGGCCCAGCCCCAGCATTTT. Amino acid sequence: CASSKVQGAQPQHF.

This clonotype was seen only a few times. The rearrangement uses TRBV12-3 or TRBV12-4 and TRBJ2-1, with 9 bases identical to TRBD1. With V trimmed by 6 bases and J by 7 bases, 10 bases remained unmatched. CDR3 length equals 15 residues. DNA for the CDR3: TGTGCCAGCAGACTATCCGGGACAGGGAGAAATGAGCAGTTCTTC. Its protein is CASRLSGTGRNEQFF.

The chain carries TRBV29-1 and TRBJ2-7, with no clear D. Germline CDR1 SQVTM, CDR2 ANQGSEA. The CDR3 runs 10 residues. V lost 8 bases to trimming and J lost 5 bases, with 10 bases between them. CDR3 coding DNA: TGCAGCCCTCCCCCCCACGAGCAGTACTTC. It encodes CSPPPHEQYF.

V usage is TRBV20-1 and J usage is TRBJ2-7; TRBD2 aligns across 7 bases. The junction had 1 base not matched to a gene; V was cut back by 1 base and J by 7 bases. The germline CDR1 and CDR2 sequences are DFQATT and SNEGSKA (reference sequence). This CDR3 region has 11 residues. The CDR3: CSARGDYEQYF. Here the CDR3 DNA reads TGCAGTGCTAGAGGGGACTATGAGCAGTACTTC.

In this sample, this clonotype turned up once. This rearrangement joins TRBV25-1 to TRBJ2-1; D possibly uses TRBD1 or TRBD2 (5 bases each). Germline assignment: CDR1 MGHDK and CDR2 SYGVNS. The CDR3 sequence is 13 residues long. Trimming removed 6 bases from V and 8 bases from J, with 14 bases in between. The CDR3 DNA is TGTGCCAGCAGGAGGGGCCCAGGGTATGAGCAGTTCTTC. This encodes CASRRGPGYEQFF.

This sequence joins TRBV18 and TRBJ2-3; TRBD1 might be the D (6 bases). Per the germline V gene, CDR1 is KGHSH and CDR2 is LQKENI. Trimming left V 3 bases short and J 0 bases short, with 10 bases between. The CDR3 runs to 15 residues. The CDR3 loop is CASSPAGDSTDTQYF. The CDR3 nucleotides read TGTGCCAGCTCACCCGCAGGGGATAGCACAGATACGCAGTATTTT.

V gene TRBV27 combines with J gene TRBJ2-7; perhaps TRBD2 as D (5 bases). The CDR3 loop spans 15 amino acids. V was clipped by 5 bases and J by 0 bases, with 14 bases between them. Germline V gene sequence: CDR1 MNHEY, CDR2 SMNVEV (reference sequence). The CDR3 here is CASSALSGVSYEQYF. The CDR3 nucleotides are TGTGCCAGCAGTGCCTTAAGCGGAGTCTCCTACGAGCAGTACTTC.

This clonotype was observed a few times. The V call is TRBV4-1, the J call TRBJ2-2, with D maybe TRBD2 (6 bases). The V end lost 3 bases, the J end lost 5 bases, and 13 bases lay between the germline ends. Germline lookup yields CDR1 MGHRA and CDR2 YSYEKL. The CDR3 extends over 15 amino acids. The CDR3 region has the DNA TGCGCCAGCAGCCAGTTACTAGCTGGGACCGGGGAGCTGTTTTTT. Its translation is CASSQLLAGTGELFF.

This CDR3 is CASSGRTSGYSYNEQFF. CDR3 nucleotides: TGCGCCAGCAGCGGTAGGACTAGCGGATACTCCTACAATGAGCAGTTCTTC. This rearrangement joins TRBV5-1 to TRBJ2-1; 10 bases agree with TRBD2. The germline CDR1 and CDR2 sequences are SGHRS and YFSETQ. V shed 4 bases, J shed 0 bases, and the junction held 7 bases outside the gene matches. The CDR3 is made up of 17 amino acids.

This clonotype was seen more than once but under ten times. This chain joins TRBV6-5 and TRBJ2-7, with 8 bases matching TRBD1. V trimming: 4 bases; J trimming: 0 bases; junction bases outside the gene matches: 5. This CDR3 is 15 amino acids long. Germline V gene lookup returns CDR1 MNHEY and CDR2 SVGAGI. CDR3 region: CASSWSGTGSYEQYF. CDR3 sequence (DNA): TGTGCCAGCAGTTGGTCCGGGACAGGCTCCTACGAGCAGTACTTC.

This clonotype was recorded a few times. The chain combines TRBV5-1 with TRBJ2-7; D not resolved. CDR1 and CDR2 from the germline V gene are SGHRS and YFSETQ. V was cut by 0 bases and J by 5 bases, with 12 bases left in between. The CDR3 is 14 residues long. CDR3 loop: CASSLEGGRNEQYF. The CDR3 DNA reads as TGCGCCAGCAGCTTGGAGGGTGGACGTAACGAGCAGTACTTC.

This clonotype was seen a few times. The chain couples TRBV10-3 to TRBJ2-1; TRBD2 agrees at 14 bases. The CDR3 is 14 residues long. V trimming: 10 bases; J trimming: 9 bases; junction bases outside the gene matches: 8. Per the germline V gene, CDR1 is ENHRY and CDR2 is SYGVKD. CDR3 in amino acids: CATGTSGREREQFF. CDR3 in DNA: TGTGCCACCGGGACTAGCGGGAGAGAGCGTGAGCAGTTCTTC.

This clonotype was detected only a few times. This chain joins TRBV5-1 and TRBJ2-5; 11 nucleotides align to TRBD1. This CDR3 is 16 amino acids long. From germline, CDR1 is SGHRS and CDR2 YFSETQ. The junction had 4 bases not matched to a gene; V was cut back by 1 base and J by 2 bases. The CDR3 nucleotides are TGCGCCAGCAGCTTGACCGGGACAGGGGGTCAAGAGACCCAGTACTTC. It specifies CASSLTGTGGQETQYF. Drawing the rest from reference TRBV5-1 and TRBJ2-5, the complete variable domain is KAGVTQTPRYLIKTRGQQVTLSCSPISGHRSVSWYQQTPGQGLQFLFEYFSETQRNKGNFPGRFSGRQFSNSRSEMNVSTLELGDSALYLCASSLTGTGGQETQYFGPGTRLLVL.

This clonotype has just a few counts. V usage is TRBV4-2 and J usage is TRBJ2-7; D ambiguous. The CDR3 runs 18 residues. V dropped 0 bases and J dropped 0 bases, with 18 bases sitting between them. In germline, CDR1 is LGHNA, CDR2 YNFKEQ. The DNA of the CDR3 is TGTGCCAGCAGCCAAGATATTCGAAGCGAATTTTTCTCCTACGAGCAGTACTTC. Residues: CASSQDIRSEFFSYEQYF.

There are a few counts of this clonotype. V and J are TRBV7-2 and TRBJ1-5; D gene unclear. Germline CDR1 SGHTA, CDR2 FQGNSA. The CDR3 spans 15 residues. V lost 5 bases and J lost 1, with 12 bases in between. As DNA, the CDR3 is TGTGCCAGCAGCGAGCAGGTTTTAAGCAATCAGCCCCAGCATTTT. Encoded protein: CASSEQVLSNQPQHF.

The rearrangement links TRBV27 to TRBJ2-2; TRBD1 matches at 7 bases. Germline-derived CDR1 and CDR2 are MNHEY and SMNVEV (reference sequence). V trimming: 2 bases; J trimming: 9 bases; junction bases outside the gene matches: 12. CDR3 length equals 16 residues. This CDR3 is CASSLIRPRGTRELFF. Written as DNA, the CDR3 is TGTGCCAGCAGTTTAATCCGTCCCAGGGGGACCCGGGAGCTGTTTTTT.

The V call is TRBV7-8, the J call TRBJ2-1; TRBD2 aligns across 8 bases. V was clipped by 2 bases and J by 8 bases; unmatched bases: 11. Looked up from germline, CDR1 is SGHVS and CDR2 is FQNEAQ. The length of the CDR3 is 16 residues. The CDR3 coding sequence is TGTGCCAGCAGCTTAAATCGGCGGGAGGTAGTCGATGAGCAGTTCTTC. Encoded protein: CASSLNRREVVDEQFF.

Here the CDR3 reads CASSLYRVPNTGELFF. The CDR3 nucleotides are TGTGCCAGCAGTTTATACAGGGTGCCTAACACCGGGGAGCTGTTTTTT. The gene calls are TRBV12-3 or TRBV12-4 and TRBJ2-2; the D gene is possibly TRBD1 (6 bases). V lost 2 bases and J lost 2, with 12 bases in between. The CDR3 spans 16 residues.

The rearrangement joins TRBV19 to TRBJ2-1; 11 bases line up with TRBD2. The length of the CDR3 is 18 residues. Per germline, CDR1 LNHDA and CDR2 SQIVND (reference sequence). Trimming at V came to 4 bases and at J to 0 bases, leaving 8 bases not matched to a gene. CDR3 in DNA: TGTGCCAGTAGTACCTGGGGTAGCGGGAGGGCCTCCTACAATGAGCAGTTCTTC. Protein product: CASSTWGSGRASYNEQFF.

The gene calls are TRBV2 and TRBJ2-7, with D perhaps matching TRBD1 (6 bases). Germline CDR1 SNHLY, CDR2 FYNNEI. V lost 6 bases and J 3 bases, leaving 15 bases between the germline ends. The length of the CDR3 is 14 residues. The CDR3 loop is CASSKDSSLYEQYF. The CDR3 DNA reads as TGTGCCAGCAGCAAGGACAGTTCGCTCTACGAGCAGTACTTC.

This clonotype was counted between two and nine times. The genes are TRBV3-1 and TRBJ1-2; the D gene is possibly TRBD1 (6 bases). Per germline, CDR1 LGHDT and CDR2 YNNKEL (reference sequence). The CDR3 is 13 residues long. V lost 6 bases and J 8 bases, leaving 16 bases between the germline ends. In DNA, the CDR3 is TGTGCCAGCAGTTCTTCACAGGGTCGGGGCTACACCTTC. Translation: CASSSSQGRGYTF.

V and J are TRBV10-3 and TRBJ1-1; 7 bases are shared with TRBD1. This CDR3 region has 13 residues. CDR1 is ENHRY and CDR2 is SYGVKD in the germline V gene. V lost 6 bases, J lost 8 bases, and 9 bases stayed unmatched. The CDR3, as DNA: TGTGCCATCAGGGCTACAGGGGAGGGGGAAGCTTTCTTT. Translated, it gives CAIRATGEGEAFF.

The V and J genes are TRBV4-1 and TRBJ1-1; D remains ambiguous. V gave up 1 base and J gave up 1 base, with 7 bases separating them. The CDR3 has 14 residues. Germline loops: CDR1 MGHRA, CDR2 YSYEKL. The CDR3 sequence is CASSQAEENTEAFF. In nucleotides, the CDR3 is TGCGCCAGCAGCCAAGCGGAAGAGAACACTGAAGCTTTCTTT.

The chain uses TRBV7-9 and TRBJ2-2; D is unclear. With 5 bases removed from V and 1 base from J, the gap between germline ends came to 11 bases. This CDR3 contains 15 residues. Germline lookup yields CDR1 SEHNR and CDR2 FQNEAQ (reference sequence). The CDR3 region is CASSLQTMNTGELFF. In DNA form, the CDR3 reads TGTGCCAGCAGCCTACAGACGATGAACACCGGGGAGCTGTTTTTT.

This chain links TRBV7-8 with TRBJ2-7, with 12 positions matching TRBD2. CDR1 and CDR2 (germline): SGHVS, FQNEAQ. The V and J ends lost 5 bases and 2 bases, in that order; junction bases with no gene match: 7. The CDR3 loop spans 16 amino acids. DNA of the CDR3: TGTGCCAGCAGCCGGACTAGCGGGGCGCCGACCTACGAGCAGTACTTC. Residues: CASSRTSGAPTYEQYF.

J is TRBJ2-2 and V is TRBV5-1, with 8 nucleotides matching TRBD1. V was clipped by 0 bases and J by 2 bases; unmatched bases: 6. The length of the CDR3 is 17 residues. Germline lookup yields CDR1 SGHRS and CDR2 YFSETQ. CDR3 bases: TGCGCCAGCAGCTTGGGATACGGACAGGGTAACACCGGGGAGCTGTTTTTT. This codes for CASSLGYGQGNTGELFF.

The chain recombines TRBV28 with TRBJ1-2; a possible D gene is TRBD1 (5 bases). The V gene lost 2 bases and the J gene lost 1 base, with 11 bases spanning the gap. CDR1 and CDR2 from the germline V gene are MDHEN and SYDVKM. The CDR3 extends over 15 amino acids. The chain's CDR3 is CASSLGGWGNYGYTF. The DNA for the CDR3 is TGTGCCAGCAGTTTAGGGGGTTGGGGTAACTATGGCTACACCTTC.